This section outlines one TCR beta chain sequence together with its context. Germline trimming cut 2 bases from V and 0 bases from J; bases unmatched to any gene: 2. Germline values: CDR1 MNHEY, CDR2 SMNVEV (reference sequence). The CDR3 extends over 16 amino acids. The sample belongs to a study of cytomegalovirus exposure and HLA in healthy donors. With 60 Vbeta and 13 Jbeta primers, the PCR was carried out. The method was immunoSEQ multiplex PCR; TCRdb's version includes in-frame clones alone and lacks a portion of them. The table shows some 150,000 clones, with about three quarters occurring only once.

This chain uses TRBV27 with TRBJ2-1; 9 bases match TRBD1. The sequence was obtained from a female donor in good health and CMV-seronegative. Material: PBMCs. The CDR3 DNA sequence: TGTGCCAGCAGTTTACCGACAGGGGGCTCCTACAATGAGCAGTTCTTC. It codes for CASSLPTGGSYNEQFF.